This T cell receptor beta chain was observed in a study of blood T cell repertoires in COVID-19. For the study at large: There were acute and convalescent COVID-19 samples, and they came from the United States, Italy and Spain. T cells, B-cell-depleted T cells, or PBMCs provided the cDNA or gDNA that served as material.

Generated by immunoSEQ multiplex PCR, the TCRdb table keeps only in-frame clones and is missing some. This sample has 270,000 or so clones, with just under 90% found just once. With 6 bases removed from V and 5 bases from J, the gap between germline ends came to 11 bases. The CDR3 loop spans 13 amino acids. The germline V gene has CDR1 SGHRS and CDR2 YFSETQ. This receptor was taken from a woman aged 25 to 45 with COVID-19, enrolled during active disease. This chain links TRBV5-1 with TRBJ1-4; D is uncertain. The sequenced sample was peripheral blood. The chain's CDR3 is CASTSTPNEKLFF. CDR3 sequence (DNA): TGCGCCAGCACTAGCACCCCAAATGAAAAACTGTTTTTT.